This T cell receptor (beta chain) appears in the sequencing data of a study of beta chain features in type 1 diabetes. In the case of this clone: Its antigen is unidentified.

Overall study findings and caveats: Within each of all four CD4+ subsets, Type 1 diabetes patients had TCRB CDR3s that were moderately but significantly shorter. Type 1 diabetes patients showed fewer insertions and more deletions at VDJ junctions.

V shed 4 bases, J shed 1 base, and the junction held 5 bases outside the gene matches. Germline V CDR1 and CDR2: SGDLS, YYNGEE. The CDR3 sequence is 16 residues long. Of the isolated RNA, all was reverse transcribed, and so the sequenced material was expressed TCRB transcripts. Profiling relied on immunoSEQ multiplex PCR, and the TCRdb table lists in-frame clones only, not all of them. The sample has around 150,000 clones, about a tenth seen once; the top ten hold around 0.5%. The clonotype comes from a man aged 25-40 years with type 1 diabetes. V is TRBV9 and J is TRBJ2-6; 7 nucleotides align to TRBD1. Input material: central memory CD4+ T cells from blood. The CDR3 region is CASSTSGGSGANVLTF. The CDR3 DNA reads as TGTGCCAGCAGCACCTCAGGGGGATCTGGGGCCAACGTCCTGACTTTC.